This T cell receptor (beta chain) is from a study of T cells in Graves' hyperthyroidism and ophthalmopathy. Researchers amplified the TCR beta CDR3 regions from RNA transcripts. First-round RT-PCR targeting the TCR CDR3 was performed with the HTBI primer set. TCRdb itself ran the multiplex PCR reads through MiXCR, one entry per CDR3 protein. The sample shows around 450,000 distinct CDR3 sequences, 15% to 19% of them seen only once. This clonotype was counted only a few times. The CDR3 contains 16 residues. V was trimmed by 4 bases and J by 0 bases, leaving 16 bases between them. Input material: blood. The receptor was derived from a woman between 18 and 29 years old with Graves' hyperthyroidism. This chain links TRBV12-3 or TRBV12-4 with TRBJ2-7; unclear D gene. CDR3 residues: CASSSSRLLGSYEQYF. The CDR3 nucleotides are TGTGCCAGCAGTTCATCCCGACTCCTTGGCTCCTACGAGCAGTACTTC.